These 28 T cell receptor beta chains share one sample of origin, sequenced in a study of blood T cell repertoires in COVID-19 (dated by TCRdb to 2020 to 2021). Libraries came from the immunoSEQ multiplex PCR assay. TCRdb's version of the immuneACCESS table is confined to in-frame rearrangements and falls short of the full clone set. An unresolved V gene accounts for under half of the shortfall where checked; the remainder is of unknown origin. The sample contains tens of thousands of clones, approximately 79% of them found a single time. The top ten clonotypes cover about 11% of the sample. The source material was peripheral blood. The receptors originated from a man between 65 and 80 years old with acute or convalescent COVID-19.

The V and J genes are TRBV18 and TRBJ2-5, with 8 bases lining up with TRBD1. The CDR3 has 17 residues. V lost 3 bases and J lost 2; bases outside the gene matches: 11. Germline-derived CDR1 and CDR2 are KGHSH and LQKENI. In nucleotides, the CDR3 is TGTGCCAGCTCACCCATTACAGGACAGGGTTCACAAGAGACCCAGTACTTC. Translation gives CASSPITGQGSQETQYF.

The chain uses TRBV2 and TRBJ2-3; 8 nucleotides align to TRBD1. The CDR3 is 15 residues long. The germline CDR1 and CDR2 sequences are SNHLY and FYNNEI. V shed 7 bases, J shed 0 bases, and the junction held 6 bases outside the gene matches. The CDR3, as DNA: TGTGCCAGCAAAGCCGGGACAGGAAGCACAGATACGCAGTATTTT. Amino acid sequence: CASKAGTGSTDTQYF.

V gene TRBV21-1 combines with J gene TRBJ2-7; the table's D call, TRBD1, has no DNA check behind it. TRBV21-1 is classified as a pseudogene. CDR3 length: 14 residues. Here the CDR3 reads CASSKGGTGDEQYV. The CDR3 nucleotides read TGTGCCAGCAGCAAAGGGGGGACAGGGGACGAGCAGTACGTC.

The genes are TRBV4-1 and TRBJ1-4; a possible D gene is TRBD1 (6 bases). Germline loops: CDR1 MGHRA, CDR2 YSYEKL. The CDR3 has 15 amino acids. V lost 0 bases, J lost 8 bases, and 13 bases lay in between. The CDR3 loop reads CASSQDGQTREKLFF. The CDR3 region has the DNA TGCGCCAGCAGCCAAGATGGACAGACCCGCGAAAAACTGTTTTTT.

The rearrangement uses TRBV4-2 and TRBJ2-1; 8 nucleotides align to TRBD2. Germline loops: CDR1 LGHNA, CDR2 YNFKEQ. Losses at the gene ends were 0 bases for V and 7 bases for J; bases not matched to a gene: 8. CDR3 length: 16 residues. CDR3 sequence: CASSQDPGLVANEQFF. As DNA, the CDR3 is TGTGCCAGCAGCCAAGACCCGGGACTAGTGGCAAATGAGCAGTTCTTC.

V and J are TRBV28 and TRBJ2-2; perhaps TRBD2 as D (5 bases). The ends were cut back, 11 bases at V and 0 bases at J, with 10 bases in the middle. There are 13 residues in the CDR3. The germline V gene has CDR1 MDHEN and CDR2 SYDVKM. The CDR3 DNA reads as TGTGCCGCGGGTACAGCGAACACCGGGGAGCTGTTTTTT. It yields the protein CAAGTANTGELFF.

The V gene is TRBV5-4, the J gene TRBJ2-7, with TRBD1 matching 9 bases. Germline trimming cut 4 bases from V and 2 bases from J; bases unmatched to any gene: 7. Germline CDR1 is SGHNT and CDR2 is YYREEE (reference sequence). The CDR3 consists of 15 residues. The CDR3 nucleotides read TGTGCCAGCAGCCGGACAGGGGCCACCACCTACGAGCAGTACTTC. Its translation is CASSRTGATTYEQYF.

J is TRBJ1-1 and V is TRBV30, with 9 bases that match TRBD1. The V and J ends lost 3 bases and 5 bases, in that order; junction bases with no gene match: 7. Germline-derived CDR1 and CDR2 are GTSNPN and SVGIG (reference sequence). The CDR3 consists of 14 residues. CDR3 region: CAWSNRGRGTEAFF. CDR3 bases: TGTGCCTGGAGCAACAGGGGGCGCGGAACTGAAGCTTTCTTT.

This clone was counted between two and nine times. V gene TRBV19 combines with J gene TRBJ2-3, with TRBD2 matching 14 bases. V lost 7 bases, J lost 5 bases, and 11 bases stayed unmatched. The CDR3 sequence is 17 residues long. CDR1 and CDR2 (germline): LNHDA, SQIVND (reference sequence). CDR3: CASTESGLAGAVDTQYF. The CDR3 coding sequence is TGTGCCAGTACCGAATCGGGACTAGCGGGGGCCGTAGATACGCAGTATTTT.

The V gene is TRBV7-9, the J gene TRBJ1-5; unclear D gene. Per the germline V gene, CDR1 is SEHNR and CDR2 is FQNEAQ (reference sequence). The V end lost 5 bases, the J end lost 2 bases, and 13 bases lay between the germline ends. The CDR3 consists of 15 residues. The CDR3 here is CASSAGGFGNQPQHF. The CDR3 DNA is TGTGCCAGCAGCGCCGGAGGGTTTGGCAATCAGCCCCAGCATTTT.

This clone came up a few times. The rearrangement joins TRBV3-1 (or the pseudogene TRBV3-2) to TRBJ2-7; perhaps TRBD1 as D (5 bases). CDR3 length: 13 residues. V was trimmed by 4 bases and J by 1 base, leaving 8 bases between them. Germline loops: CDR1 LGHDT, CDR2 YNNKEL (reference sequence). For the CDR3, the DNA is TGTGCCAGCAGCCGTGCAGGGTCCTACGAGCAGTACTTC. Translation gives CASSRAGSYEQYF.

The rearrangement uses TRBV24-1 and TRBJ2-3; the match to TRBD1 covers 9 bases. Unmatched junction bases numbered 5, after V lost 5 bases and J lost 0 bases. From germline, CDR1 is KGHDR and CDR2 SFDVKD. The CDR3 has 16 amino acids. The CDR3 spells CATSARQGVSTDTQYF. The DNA for the CDR3 is TGTGCCACCAGTGCCCGACAGGGGGTAAGCACAGATACGCAGTATTTT.

CDR3 residues: CASSLGGLAGELFF. The CDR3 coding sequence is TGTGCCAGCAGCTTAGGTGGTTTAGCCGGGGAGCTGTTTTTT. This sequence joins TRBV13 and TRBJ2-2; D remains ambiguous. CDR3 length: 14 residues. The V gene lost 0 bases and the J gene lost 6 bases, with 8 bases spanning the gap. The germline V gene has CDR1 PRHDT and CDR2 FYEKMQ (reference sequence).

The gene calls are TRBV6-4 and TRBJ1-5; D is unclear. Trimming cost V 5 bases and J 1 base, with 12 bases left between them. Germline V gives CDR1 MRHNA, CDR2 SNTAGT. The CDR3 has 15 residues. The DNA for the CDR3 is TGTGCCAGCAGTCGGACCCCTAGCAGCAATCAGCCCCAGCATTTT. It is translated as CASSRTPSSNQPQHF.

V usage is TRBV6-9 and J usage is TRBJ1-5, with no clear D. Trimming pared 4 bases from V and 1 base from J, leaving 11 bases between. The germline CDR1 and CDR2 sequences are MNHGY and SVAAGI. This CDR3 is built from 15 residues. CDR3: CASSSTVISNQPQHF. DNA of the CDR3: TGTGCCAGCAGTTCTACGGTAATAAGCAATCAGCCCCAGCATTTT.

This clone was counted a single time. The V gene is TRBV19, the J gene TRBJ1-3; D is possibly TRBD1 (6 bases). Trimming shortened V by 5 bases and J by 2 bases, and 13 bases separated the two germline ends. Germline CDR1 and CDR2: LNHDA and SQIVND (reference sequence). This CDR3 comprises 15 residues. The CDR3: CASSAAGTTGNTIYF. CDR3 in DNA: TGTGCCAGTAGTGCCGCCGGGACAACTGGAAACACCATATATTTT.

The chain is built from TRBV5-4 and TRBJ2-2; maybe TRBD2 (5 bases). CDR3 size: 16 residues. The germline gives CDR1 SGHNT, CDR2 YYREEE (reference sequence). Trimming removed 0 bases at V and 6 bases at J, with 15 bases between. The CDR3 DNA is TGTGCCAGCAGCTTGGAGTCAGGCATGAGGGCCGGGGAGCTGTTTTTT. Its translation: CASSLESGMRAGELFF.

This chain's CDR3 is CASRHGTFSGANVLTF. CDR3 coding DNA: TGTGCCAGCAGGCACGGGACATTCTCTGGGGCCAACGTCCTGACTTTC. The V and J genes are TRBV28 and TRBJ2-6, with D perhaps matching TRBD1 (6 bases). The CDR3 sequence is 16 residues long. The V end lost 6 bases, the J end lost 0 bases, and 12 bases lay between the germline ends. Looked up from germline, CDR1 is MDHEN and CDR2 is SYDVKM.

The chain carries TRBV2 and TRBJ2-3; TRBD2 agrees at 7 bases. Unmatched junction bases numbered 11, after V lost 7 bases and J lost 4 bases. Germline lookup yields CDR1 SNHLY and CDR2 FYNNEI. This CDR3 spans 15 amino acids. CDR3 nucleotides: TGTGCCAGCACTCGGAACAGCGGGGCAGCAGATACGCAGTATTTT. This sequence encodes CASTRNSGAADTQYF.

This clone was counted between two and nine times. At one of its ends the junction is not consistent with the germline gene, which may arise from a read error. The V and J genes are TRBV30 and TRBJ1-2, with D possibly being TRBD1 (5 bases). From germline, CDR1 is GTSNPN and CDR2 SVGIG (reference sequence). The CDR3 runs to 10 residues. The CDR3 spells CAWSPGIVAF. CDR3 nucleotide sequence: TGTGCCTGGAGTCCAGGGATCGTGGCCTTC.

This clone was observed a single time. CDR3 in amino acids: CASSAPRGQVEQYF. The CDR3 nucleotides are TGTGCCAGCAGTGCCCCTAGGGGACAGGTCGAGCAGTACTTC. This sequence joins TRBV2 and TRBJ2-7; 8 positions match TRBD1. This CDR3 comprises 14 residues. Trimming took 4 bases from V and 6 from J; bases not matched to a gene: 8. Germline values: CDR1 SNHLY, CDR2 FYNNEI.

The chain couples TRBV2 to TRBJ2-5; 7 bases line up with TRBD1. The length of the CDR3 is 14 residues. Trimming took 5 bases from V and 4 from J; bases not matched to a gene: 7. In germline, CDR1 is SNHLY, CDR2 FYNNEI. In DNA, the CDR3 is TGTGCCAGCAGTTCACGGACAGGAGGAGAGACCCAGTACTTC. It is translated as CASSSRTGGETQYF.

The chain uses TRBV4-2 and TRBJ2-2; D remains unclear. The germline gives CDR1 LGHNA, CDR2 YNFKEQ. The V and J ends lost 4 bases and 0 bases respectively, with 15 bases between them. This CDR3 region has 17 residues. The CDR3 region has the DNA TGTGCCAGCAGCCGACCCGGTGGCGGATCGAACACCGGGGAGCTGTTTTTT. Residues: CASSRPGGGSNTGELFF.

This clone was recorded a few times. V gene TRBV18 combines with J gene TRBJ1-2; TRBD1 agrees at 7 bases. CDR1 and CDR2 (germline): KGHSH, LQKENI. This CDR3 spans 14 amino acids. The ends lost 2 bases at V and 7 bases at J; junction bases unmatched: 7. As DNA, the CDR3 is TGTGCCAGCTCACCAGGTGGCAGGGGGTTTGGCTACACCTTC. It specifies CASSPGGRGFGYTF.

This clone has just a few counts. This chain uses TRBV2 with TRBJ2-7; D might be TRBD1 (6 bases). CDR3 length: 13 amino acids. Trimming cost V 6 bases and J 3 bases, with 12 bases left between them. Germline assignment: CDR1 SNHLY and CDR2 FYNNEI. CDR3 nucleotide sequence: TGTGCCAGCAGCGGACAGTATGACTACGAGCAGTACTTC. This gives the protein CASSGQYDYEQYF.

J is TRBJ2-4 and V is TRBV3-1 (or the pseudogene TRBV3-2); 15 bases match TRBD2. The CDR3 consists of 22 residues. CDR1 LGHDT and CDR2 YNNKEL come from the germline V gene (reference sequence). J was trimmed by 0 bases and V by 0 bases; bases with no gene match: 12. The CDR3 region is CASSQDLLWTSGGVLAKNIQYF. The CDR3 region has the DNA TGTGCCAGCAGCCAAGATTTACTTTGGACTAGCGGGGGGGTGCTAGCCAAAAACATTCAGTACTTC.

This rearrangement joins TRBV6-5 to TRBJ1-5; TRBD1 aligns across 7 bases. CDR1 MNHEY and CDR2 SVGAGI come from the germline V gene. Germline trimming cut 6 bases from V and 3 bases from J; bases unmatched to any gene: 5. This CDR3 region has 14 residues. The CDR3 DNA is TGTGCCAGCAGCCGGACAGGTATCAATCAGCCCCAGCATTTT. Residues: CASSRTGINQPQHF.

This clone occurred once. The chain carries TRBV11-2 and TRBJ1-2; unclear D gene. The germline gives CDR1 SGHAT, CDR2 FQNNGV. The CDR3 is 13 amino acids. Trimming removed 1 base from V and 5 bases from J, with 8 bases in between. The CDR3 DNA reads TGTGCCAGCAGCTTAGGTGGGGAGTATGGCTACACCTTC. It is translated as CASSLGGEYGYTF.